The clone carrying this TCR beta chain was observed many times. Its antigen is unknown. With constant-segment primers, 5'RACE yielded cDNA libraries of TCR alpha and TCR beta that carried sample barcodes and UMIs. Using its own MiXCR run on the 5' RACE reads, TCRdb lists one record per CDR3 protein. This sample carries around 310,000 distinct CDR3 sequences, 20% to 25% of them seen once, and the ten largest clones take under 25%. This sample is drawn from a study of T-cell memory formation after mild COVID-19. Study-level points and caveats: Of the contracting clones, CD4+ ones lay mainly in CM and EM, and CD8+ ones in EMRA. Clones contracting day 15 to 85 were balanced CD4/CD8; later expanders leaned CD4+.

V lost 2 bases and J 7 bases, leaving 10 bases between the germline ends. The CDR3 contains 13 residues. Germline V gene lookup returns CDR1 SGHKS and CDR2 YYEKEE (reference sequence). Sequencing used PBMCs or a T cell subset sorted from them (not recorded which). V gene TRBV5-5 combines with J gene TRBJ2-1; D possibly corresponds to TRBD2 (6 bases). The source is a man younger than 30 who had mild COVID-19 (a few samples of this study predate the infection). Cell type and time point are not known. CDR3 DNA: TGTGCCAGCAGCTTAGGGACTTCAAATGAGCAGTTCTTC. This sequence encodes CASSLGTSNEQFF.